These 25 T cell receptor beta chains came from one sample sequenced in a study of T cell changes during pregnancy in multiple sclerosis. Clones were sequenced by immunoSEQ multiplex PCR, and TCRdb holds only the in-frame ones, with some missing. This table holds about 40,000 clones, approximately 89% found once. The specimen comprised peripheral blood, sampled in the first trimester of pregnancy. These receptors were taken from a female donor in good health, enrolled as a control in a pregnancy study.

The genes are TRBV7-2 and TRBJ1-1; TRBD1 matches 11 bases. Germline V gene data show CDR1 as SGHTA and CDR2 as FQGNSA. CDR3 length: 15 amino acids. V dropped 4 bases and J dropped 2; count of bases not matched to a gene: 3. The CDR3 loop reads CASSSWTGGNTEAFF. The CDR3, as DNA: TGTGCCAGCAGCTCCTGGACAGGGGGCAACACTGAAGCTTTCTTT.

This chain joins TRBV10-2 and TRBJ2-7, with 12 bases that match TRBD2. This CDR3 comprises 14 residues. The trim removed 2 bases at V and 6 bases at J, leaving 2 bases unmatched. Germline loops: CDR1 WSHSY, CDR2 SAAADI. The CDR3 sequence is CASSETSGRSEQYF. CDR3 coding DNA: TGCGCCAGCAGTGAGACTAGCGGGAGGAGCGAGCAGTACTTC.

This rearrangement joins TRBV5-1 to TRBJ2-7, with TRBD2 matching over 7 bases. J lost 6 bases, V lost 0 bases, and 3 bases had no gene match. CDR1 SGHRS and CDR2 YFSETQ come from the germline V gene. The CDR3 runs to 13 residues. CDR3 loop: CASSLGAGREQYF. CDR3 coding DNA: TGCGCCAGCAGCTTGGGAGCGGGACGCGAGCAGTACTTC.

To note about this clone: At the DNA level, this CDR3 is encoded by other sequences in the same sample as well. J is TRBJ1-5 and V is TRBV4-3, with TRBD1 as a possible D gene (5 bases). Trimming pared 0 bases from V and 4 bases from J, leaving 10 bases between. Per the germline V gene, CDR1 is LGHNA and CDR2 is YSLEER. This CDR3 has 15 residues. CDR3 sequence: CASSQDRQSNQPQHF. The CDR3 bases are TGCGCCAGCAGCCAAGACAGACAGTCTAATCAGCCCCAGCATTTT.

The J gene is TRBJ1-1, the V gene TRBV19; 7 nucleotides match TRBD1. Germline CDR1 LNHDA, CDR2 SQIVND (reference sequence). The CDR3 length is 13 residues. Trimming took 4 bases from V and 4 from J; bases not matched to a gene: 3. CDR3 sequence: CASSRNRGTEAFF. Written as DNA, the CDR3 is TGTGCCAGTAGTAGAAACAGGGGCACTGAAGCTTTCTTT.

Only a few counts were recorded for this clone. The V call is TRBV6-5, the J call TRBJ1-2; D unclear. The V end lost 6 bases, the J end lost 0 bases, and 11 bases lay between the germline ends. Germline V CDR1 and CDR2: MNHEY, SVGAGI. The CDR3 has 14 residues. DNA of the CDR3: TGTGCCAGCAGCTACGACACCGCTAACTATGGCTACACCTTC. This sequence encodes CASSYDTANYGYTF.

The V call is TRBV28, the J call TRBJ1-6; D remains unclear. Germline CDR1 reads MDHEN; CDR2 reads SYDVKM. The CDR3 is 11 amino acids. Trimming took 4 bases from V and 7 from J, leaving 2 bases between them. The CDR3 DNA reads TGTGCCAGCAGTTCGAATTCACCCCTCCACTTT. Translated, it gives CASSSNSPLHF.

This CDR3 is CASSLGGGTSGGSDTQYF. In DNA, the CDR3 is TGTGCCAGCAGCTTAGGGGGAGGGACTAGCGGGGGGTCAGATACGCAGTATTTT. The chain uses TRBV7-2 and TRBJ2-3, with 15 bases that match TRBD2. The length of the CDR3 is 18 residues. V dropped 1 base and J dropped 4; count of bases not matched to a gene: 6. Germline-derived CDR1 and CDR2 are SGHTA and FQGNSA.

The chain has TRBV7-2 and TRBJ1-2; 9 nucleotides match TRBD1. Germline V gives CDR1 SGHTA, CDR2 FQGNSA. Losses at the gene ends were 5 bases for V and 4 bases for J; bases not matched to a gene: 8. The CDR3 is 15 amino acids. In DNA, the CDR3 is TGTGCCAGCAGCCAGGGACAGGGTGTTCTCTATGGCTACACCTTC. Translating it yields CASSQGQGVLYGYTF.

This clone was found once. This sequence joins TRBV11-2 and TRBJ1-6, with TRBD1 as a possible D gene (5 bases). The CDR3 sequence is 15 residues long. In germline, CDR1 is SGHAT, CDR2 FQNNGV. Trimming cost V 1 base and J 10 bases, with 14 bases left between them. CDR3 sequence: CASSLGPGLESPLHF. CDR3 DNA: TGTGCCAGCAGCTTAGGCCCAGGGTTGGAGTCACCCCTCCACTTT.

This rearrangement joins TRBV4-2 to TRBJ2-3; 8 bases agree with TRBD2. V dropped 0 bases and J dropped 0; count of bases not matched to a gene: 2. CDR3 length equals 16 residues. Germline loops: CDR1 LGHNA, CDR2 YNFKEQ. The CDR3 DNA is TGTGCCAGCAGCCAAGACGGGACTAGGAGCACAGATACGCAGTATTTT. It is translated as CASSQDGTRSTDTQYF.

The gene calls are TRBV5-1 and TRBJ1-1; TRBD1 aligns across 10 bases. The CDR3 runs to 13 residues. Germline CDR1 is SGHRS and CDR2 is YFSETQ. The ends lost 4 bases at V and 7 bases at J; junction bases unmatched: 4. CDR3 coding DNA: TGCGCCAGCAGCCGAGGACAGGGGGTTGAAGCTTTCTTT. Protein sequence: CASSRGQGVEAFF.

The chain uses TRBV7-9 and TRBJ2-2, with 11 nucleotides matching TRBD1. The CDR3 is made up of 15 amino acids. Germline CDR1 SEHNR, CDR2 FQNEAQ (reference sequence). J was trimmed by 5 bases and V by 7 bases; bases with no gene match: 6. The CDR3, as DNA: TGTGCCAGCAACGTAGGACAGGGGGCAACCGGGGAGCTGTTTTTT. Residues: CASNVGQGATGELFF.

The J gene is TRBJ2-7, the V gene TRBV2, with 11 positions matching TRBD2. CDR3 length: 14 amino acids. From germline, CDR1 is SNHLY and CDR2 FYNNEI. V shed 6 bases and J 6 bases; nucleotides not matched to a gene: 7. The CDR3, as DNA: TGTGCCAGCAGGAAACTAGCGGGAGTTGGCGAGCAGTACTTC. This encodes CASRKLAGVGEQYF.

The chain joins TRBV7-2 to TRBJ2-7; 8 positions match TRBD1. Germline V CDR1 and CDR2: SGHTA, FQGNSA. V lost 6 bases, J lost 2 bases, and 9 bases stayed unmatched. The CDR3 totals 15 residues. CDR3 amino acids: CASRSRTGMTYEQYF. Here the CDR3 DNA reads TGTGCCAGCAGATCACGGACAGGGATGACCTACGAGCAGTACTTC.

This chain links TRBV30 with TRBJ1-4; D is perhaps TRBD1 (5 bases). V lost 6 bases to trimming and J lost 5 bases, with 13 bases between them. The CDR3 runs 13 residues. Germline-derived CDR1 and CDR2 are GTSNPN and SVGIG (reference sequence). The chain's CDR3 is CACMAGPNEKLFF. DNA for the CDR3: TGTGCCTGCATGGCAGGGCCAAATGAAAAACTGTTTTTT.

V gene TRBV30 combines with J gene TRBJ2-5, with 8 bases lining up with TRBD1. The CDR3 consists of 15 residues. Germline V lookup: CDR1 GTSNPN, CDR2 SVGIG (reference sequence). Unmatched junction bases numbered 5, after V lost 1 base and J lost 1 base. CDR3 loop: CAWSAGQAIQETQYF. Here the CDR3 DNA reads TGTGCCTGGAGTGCGGGACAGGCGATCCAAGAGACCCAGTACTTC.

This sequence joins TRBV29-1 and TRBJ1-2, with D unresolved. The V end lost 7 bases, the J end lost 4 bases, and 13 bases lay between the germline ends. Per germline, CDR1 SQVTM and CDR2 ANQGSEA. There are 12 residues in the CDR3. DNA of the CDR3: TGCAGCGCCGAGACACGAAGCTATGGCTACACCTTC. It yields the protein CSAETRSYGYTF.

This clone was detected only a few times. J is TRBJ1-6 and V is TRBV5-4; 8 bases map to TRBD1. Per the germline V gene, CDR1 is SGHNT and CDR2 is YYREEE (reference sequence). Trimming cost V 0 bases and J 10 bases; bases outside gene matches: 3. This CDR3 contains 14 residues. The CDR3 loop is CASSLDRGESPLHF. The CDR3 DNA sequence: TGTGCCAGCAGCTTGGACAGGGGGGAATCACCCCTCCACTTT.

This clone was seen just once. The chain carries TRBV28 and TRBJ1-3; weak D call: TRBD1 (5 bases). The V gene lost 4 bases and the J gene lost 4 bases, with 14 bases spanning the gap. In germline, CDR1 is MDHEN, CDR2 SYDVKM. This CDR3 is built from 15 residues. CDR3 in DNA: TGTGCCAGCAGTTCCGCAGGGAAAGCGGGAAACACCATATATTTT. It specifies CASSSAGKAGNTIYF.

The V gene is TRBV19, the J gene TRBJ2-1; the D gene is possibly TRBD2 (5 bases). The V end lost 2 bases, the J end lost 9 bases, and 5 bases lay between the germline ends. From germline, CDR1 is LNHDA and CDR2 SQIVND (reference sequence). This CDR3 has 11 residues. The CDR3 DNA sequence: TGTGCCAGTAGTATACGGGGTGAGCAGTTCTTC. It codes for CASSIRGEQFF.

The chain recombines TRBV1 with TRBJ1-6; the listed D gene, TRBD1, was not tested against the DNA. TRBV1 is termed a pseudogene. The CDR3 is 15 residues long. CDR3 in DNA: TGCACCAGCAGCCAACTCAGGGTTTCGAATTCACCCCTCCACTTT. Its protein product is CTSSQLRVSNSPLHF.

The rearrangement links TRBV4-1 to TRBJ2-1, with 16 bases that match TRBD2. The V and J ends lost 3 bases and 1 base, in that order; junction bases with no gene match: 6. CDR1 is MGHRA and CDR2 is YSYEKL in the germline V gene. The CDR3 is 19 residues long. This chain's CDR3 is CASSHLGLAGGRSYNEQFF. In DNA, the CDR3 is TGCGCCAGCAGCCACCTGGGACTAGCGGGGGGGAGGTCCTACAATGAGCAGTTCTTC.

CDR3 sequence: CASSVDPTGSLGGPQHF. Written as DNA, the CDR3 is TGTGCCAGCAGCGTAGACCCCACAGGCTCCCTGGGGGGGCCCCAGCATTTT. J is TRBJ1-5 and V is TRBV9, with a weak D call TRBD1 (5 bases). V was cut by 0 bases and J by 9 bases, with 22 bases left in between. This CDR3 region has 17 residues. CDR1 SGDLS and CDR2 YYNGEE come from the germline V gene.

In its sample, this clone was seen once. The gene calls are TRBV2 and TRBJ1-5, with D tentatively TRBD1 (6 bases). Germline CDR1 SNHLY, CDR2 FYNNEI. Trimming stripped 6 bases from V and 7 bases from J, with 16 bases between. The CDR3 spans 14 residues. The CDR3 is CASRGLQGPQPQHF. CDR3 sequence (DNA): TGTGCCAGCAGAGGTCTCCAGGGGCCCCAGCCCCAGCATTTT.